This record covers a single T cell receptor (beta chain). As every portion of the isolated RNA was reverse transcribed, the sequencing read expressed TCRB transcripts. Roughly 3.6 million reads on average were seen across naive, central memory and regulatory T cell samples. Sequencing used immunoSEQ multiplex PCR; TCRdb keeps in-frame clones, though not all of them. The profile shows 970,000 or so clones, roughly 16% of them singletons. The data originate from a study of beta chain features in type 1 diabetes. Looking at the study overall: Age and gender were similar between patients and healthy donors, as were cell yields. Across every sample, about 110 million sorted cells were examined in total.

CD4+ cells of the naive, central memory, regulatory and stem cell-like memory types were sorted via CD45RO/CCR7/CD25/CD127/CD95/CD27. Germline V lookup: CDR1 ENHRY, CDR2 SYGVKD. The CDR3 is 16 residues long. V lost 2 bases to trimming and J lost 2 bases, with 15 bases between them. The chain recombines TRBV10-3 with TRBJ2-5, with a tentative D call TRBD2 (5 bases). Sequenced input: naive CD4+ T cells from blood. This TCR was recovered from a woman under 30 in good health. The CDR3 is CAISEHVGVGQETQYF. The CDR3 DNA sequence: TGTGCCATCAGTGAGCACGTGGGAGTCGGGCAAGAGACCCAGTACTTC.